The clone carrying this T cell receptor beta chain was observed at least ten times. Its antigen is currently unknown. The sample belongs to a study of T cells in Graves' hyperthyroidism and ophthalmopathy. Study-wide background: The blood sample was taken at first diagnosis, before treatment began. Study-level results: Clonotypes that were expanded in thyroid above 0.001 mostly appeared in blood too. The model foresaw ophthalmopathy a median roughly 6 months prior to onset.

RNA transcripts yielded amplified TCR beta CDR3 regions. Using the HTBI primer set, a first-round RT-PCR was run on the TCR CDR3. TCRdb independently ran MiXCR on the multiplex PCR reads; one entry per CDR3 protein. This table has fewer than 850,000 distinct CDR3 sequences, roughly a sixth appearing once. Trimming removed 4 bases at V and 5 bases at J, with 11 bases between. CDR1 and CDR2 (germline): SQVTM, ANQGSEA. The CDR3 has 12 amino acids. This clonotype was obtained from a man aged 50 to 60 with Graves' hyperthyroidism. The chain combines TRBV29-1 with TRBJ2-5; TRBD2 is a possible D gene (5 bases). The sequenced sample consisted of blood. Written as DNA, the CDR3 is TGCAGCGTTGGTGGGGAGTTGGAGACCCAGTACTTC. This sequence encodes CSVGGELETQYF. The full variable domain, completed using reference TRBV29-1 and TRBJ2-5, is SAVISQKPSRDICQRGTSLTIQCQVDSQVTMMFWYRQQPGQSLTLIATANQGSEATYESGFVIDKFPISRPNLTFSTLTVSNMSPEDSSIYLCSVGGELETQYFGPGTRLLVL.